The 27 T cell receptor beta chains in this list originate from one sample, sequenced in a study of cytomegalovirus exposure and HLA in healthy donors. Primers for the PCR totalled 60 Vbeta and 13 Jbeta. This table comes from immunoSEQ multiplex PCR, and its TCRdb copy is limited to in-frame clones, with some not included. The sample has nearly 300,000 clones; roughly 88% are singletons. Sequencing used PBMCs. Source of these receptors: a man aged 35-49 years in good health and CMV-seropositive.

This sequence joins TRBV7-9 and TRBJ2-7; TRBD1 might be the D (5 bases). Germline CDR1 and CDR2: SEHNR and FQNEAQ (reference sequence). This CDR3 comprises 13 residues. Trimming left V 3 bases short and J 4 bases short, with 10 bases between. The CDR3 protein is CASSLGPGYEQYF. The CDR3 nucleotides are TGTGCCAGCAGCTTGGGGCCGGGTTACGAGCAGTACTTC. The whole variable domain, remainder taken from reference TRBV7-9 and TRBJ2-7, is DTGVSQNPRHKITKRGQNVTFRCDPISEHNRLYWYRQTLGQGPEFLTYFQNEAQLEKSRLLSDRFSAERPKGSFSTLEIQRTEQGDSAMYLCASSLGPGYEQYFGPGTRLTVT.

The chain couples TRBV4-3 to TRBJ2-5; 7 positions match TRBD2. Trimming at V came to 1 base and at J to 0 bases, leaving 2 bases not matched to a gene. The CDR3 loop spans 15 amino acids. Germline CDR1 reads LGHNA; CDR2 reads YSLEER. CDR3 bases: TGCGCCAGCAGCCAAGGGGGGGGAAACCAAGAGACCCAGTACTTC. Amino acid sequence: CASSQGGGNQETQYF.

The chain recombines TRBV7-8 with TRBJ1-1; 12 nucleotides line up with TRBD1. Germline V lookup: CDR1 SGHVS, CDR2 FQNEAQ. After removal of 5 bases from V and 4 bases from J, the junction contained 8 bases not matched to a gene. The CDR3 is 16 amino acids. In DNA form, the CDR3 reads TGTGCCAGCAGCACCCGGGACAGGGGGCCGGGCACTGAAGCTTTCTTT. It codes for CASSTRDRGPGTEAFF. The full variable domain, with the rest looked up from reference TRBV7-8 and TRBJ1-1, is GAGVSQSPRYKVAKRGQDVALRCDPISGHVSLFWYQQALGQGPEFLTYFQNEAQLDKSGLPSDRFFAERPEGSVSTLKIQRTQQEDSAVYLCASSTRDRGPGTEAFFGQGTRLTVV.

The CDR3: CASSSGLAGEAYEQYF. The CDR3 bases are TGTGCCAGCAGCTCGGGACTAGCGGGAGAAGCCTACGAGCAGTACTTC. The chain has TRBV13 and TRBJ2-7, with 14 bases fitting TRBD2. From germline, CDR1 is PRHDT and CDR2 FYEKMQ (reference sequence). Trimming at V came to 4 bases and at J to 2 bases, leaving 4 bases not matched to a gene. The CDR3 sequence is 16 residues long. The complete variable domain, with remaining parts taken from reference TRBV13 and TRBJ2-7, reads AAGVIQSPRHLIKEKRETATLKCYPIPRHDTVYWYQQGPGQDPQFLISFYEKMQSDKGSIPDRFSAQQFSDYHSELNMSSLELGDSALYFCASSSGLAGEAYEQYFGPGTRLTVT.

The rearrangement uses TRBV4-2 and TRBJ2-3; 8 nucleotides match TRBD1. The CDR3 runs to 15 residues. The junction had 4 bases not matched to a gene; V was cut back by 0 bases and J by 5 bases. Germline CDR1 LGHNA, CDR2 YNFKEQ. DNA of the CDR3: TGTGCCAGCAGCCAAGAAGTACAGGGGGTAGATACGCAGTATTTT. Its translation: CASSQEVQGVDTQYF.

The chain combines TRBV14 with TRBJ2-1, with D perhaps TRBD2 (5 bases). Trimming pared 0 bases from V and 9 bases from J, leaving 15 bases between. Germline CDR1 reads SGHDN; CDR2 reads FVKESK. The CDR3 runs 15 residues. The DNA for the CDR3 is TGTGCCAGCAGCCAAGAAAATGGGTGGAGCGGTGAGCAGTTCTTC. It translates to CASSQENGWSGEQFF.

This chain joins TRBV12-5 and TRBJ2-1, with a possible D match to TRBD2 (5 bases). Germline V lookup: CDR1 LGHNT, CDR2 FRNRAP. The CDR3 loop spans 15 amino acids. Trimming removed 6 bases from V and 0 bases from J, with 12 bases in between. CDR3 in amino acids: CASGPTRSSYNEQFF. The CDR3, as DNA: TGTGCTAGTGGCCCCACTAGGAGCTCCTACAATGAGCAGTTCTTC.

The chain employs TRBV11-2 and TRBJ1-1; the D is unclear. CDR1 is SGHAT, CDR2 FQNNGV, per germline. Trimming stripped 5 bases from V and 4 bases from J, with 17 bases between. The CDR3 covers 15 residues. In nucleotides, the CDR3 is TGTGCCAGCAGCCAATTCAAAGGACTGAGCACTGAAGCTTTCTTT. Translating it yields CASSQFKGLSTEAFF.

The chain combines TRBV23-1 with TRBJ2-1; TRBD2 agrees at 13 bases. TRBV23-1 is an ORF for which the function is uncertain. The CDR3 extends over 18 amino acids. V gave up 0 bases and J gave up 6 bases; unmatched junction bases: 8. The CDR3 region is CASSQSLGRLAGGNEQFF. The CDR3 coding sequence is TGCGCCAGCAGTCAATCTCTCGGGAGACTAGCGGGAGGCAATGAGCAGTTCTTC.

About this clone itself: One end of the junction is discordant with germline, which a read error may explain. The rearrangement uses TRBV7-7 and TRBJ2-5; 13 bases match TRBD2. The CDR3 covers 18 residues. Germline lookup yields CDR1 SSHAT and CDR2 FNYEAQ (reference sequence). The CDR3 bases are TGTGCTAGCAGCTTAGACTGGCGGACTAGCGGGAGACAAGAGACCCAGTACTTC. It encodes CASSLDWRTSGRQETQYF.

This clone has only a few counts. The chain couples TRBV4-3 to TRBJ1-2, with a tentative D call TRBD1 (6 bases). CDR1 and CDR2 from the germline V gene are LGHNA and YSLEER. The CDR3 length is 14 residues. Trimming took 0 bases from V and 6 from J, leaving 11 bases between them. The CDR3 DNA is TGCGCCAGCAGCCAAGACAGGGGACGGGATGGCTACACCTTC. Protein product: CASSQDRGRDGYTF.

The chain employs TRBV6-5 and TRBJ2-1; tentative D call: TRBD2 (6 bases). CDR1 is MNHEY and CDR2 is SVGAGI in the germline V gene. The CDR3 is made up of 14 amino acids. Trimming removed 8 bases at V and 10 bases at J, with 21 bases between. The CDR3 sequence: CASQAQLATGEQFF. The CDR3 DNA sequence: TGTGCCAGCCAGGCCCAACTAGCTACGGGGGAGCAGTTCTTC.

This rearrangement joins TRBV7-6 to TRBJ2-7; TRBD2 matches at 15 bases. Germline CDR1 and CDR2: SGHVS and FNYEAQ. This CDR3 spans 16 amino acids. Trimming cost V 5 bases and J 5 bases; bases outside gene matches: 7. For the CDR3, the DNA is TGTGCCAGCAGCCCGGGACTAGCGGGAGGACAGCACGAGCAGTACTTC. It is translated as CASSPGLAGGQHEQYF. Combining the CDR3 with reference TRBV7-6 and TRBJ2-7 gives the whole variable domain GAGVSQSPRYKVTKRGQDVALRCDPISGHVSLYWYRQALGQGPEFLTYFNYEAQQDKSGLPNDRFSAERPEGSISTLTIQRTEQRDSAMYRCASSPGLAGGQHEQYFGPGTRLTVT.

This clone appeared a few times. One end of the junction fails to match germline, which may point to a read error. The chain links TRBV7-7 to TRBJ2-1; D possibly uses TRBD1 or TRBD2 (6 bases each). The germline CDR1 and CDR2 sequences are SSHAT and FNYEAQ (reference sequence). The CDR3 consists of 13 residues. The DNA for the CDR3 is TGTGCTAGCAGCTTAGGAGGGACAACTGAGCAGTTCTTC. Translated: CASSLGGTTEQFF.

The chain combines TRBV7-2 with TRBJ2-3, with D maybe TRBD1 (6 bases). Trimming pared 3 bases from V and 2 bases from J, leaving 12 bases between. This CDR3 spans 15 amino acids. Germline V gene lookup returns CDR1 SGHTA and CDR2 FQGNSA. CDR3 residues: CASSFTGQPTDTQYF. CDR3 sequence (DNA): TGTGCCAGCAGCTTCACAGGGCAGCCCACAGATACGCAGTATTTT.

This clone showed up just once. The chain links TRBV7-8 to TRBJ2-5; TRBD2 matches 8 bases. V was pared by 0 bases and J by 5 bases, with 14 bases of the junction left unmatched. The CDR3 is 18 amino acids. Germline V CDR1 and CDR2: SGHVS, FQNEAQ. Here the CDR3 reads CASSLAGGSGSLFETQYF. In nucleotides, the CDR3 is TGTGCCAGCAGCTTAGCGGGTGGCAGCGGGAGTTTGTTTGAGACCCAGTACTTC.

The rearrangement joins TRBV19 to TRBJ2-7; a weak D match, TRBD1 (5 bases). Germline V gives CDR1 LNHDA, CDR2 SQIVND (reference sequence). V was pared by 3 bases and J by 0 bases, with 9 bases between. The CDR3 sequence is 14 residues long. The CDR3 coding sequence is TGTGCCAGTAGTATCGTCAGGGACTCCTACGAGCAGTACTTC. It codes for CASSIVRDSYEQYF.

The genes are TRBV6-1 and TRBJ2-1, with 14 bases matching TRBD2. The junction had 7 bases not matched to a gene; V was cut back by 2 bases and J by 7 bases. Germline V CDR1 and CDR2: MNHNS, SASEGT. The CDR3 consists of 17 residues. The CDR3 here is CASSEPRTSGRYNEQFF. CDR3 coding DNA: TGTGCCAGCAGTGAACCCAGGACTAGCGGGAGGTATAATGAGCAGTTCTTC.

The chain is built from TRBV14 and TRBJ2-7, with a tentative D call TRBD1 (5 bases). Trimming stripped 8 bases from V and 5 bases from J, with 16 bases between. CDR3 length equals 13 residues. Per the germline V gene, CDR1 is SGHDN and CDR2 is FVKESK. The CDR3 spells CASRESGIHEQYF. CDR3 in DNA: TGTGCCAGCCGTGAGTCAGGGATTCACGAGCAGTACTTC.

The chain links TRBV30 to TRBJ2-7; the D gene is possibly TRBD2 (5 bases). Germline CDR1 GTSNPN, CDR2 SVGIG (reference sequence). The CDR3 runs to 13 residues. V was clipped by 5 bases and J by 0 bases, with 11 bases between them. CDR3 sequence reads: CAWGLSSSYEQYF. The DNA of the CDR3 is TGTGCCTGGGGACTGTCTAGCTCCTACGAGCAGTACTTC.

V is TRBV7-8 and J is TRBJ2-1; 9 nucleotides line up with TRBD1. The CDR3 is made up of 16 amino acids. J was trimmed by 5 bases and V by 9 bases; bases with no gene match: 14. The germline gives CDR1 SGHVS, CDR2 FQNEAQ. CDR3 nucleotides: TGTGCCAGTGATAGTCGGGACAGGGTTACGGACAATGAGCAGTTCTTC. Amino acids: CASDSRDRVTDNEQFF. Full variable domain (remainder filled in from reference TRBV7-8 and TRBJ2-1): GAGVSQSPRYKVAKRGQDVALRCDPISGHVSLFWYQQALGQGPEFLTYFQNEAQLDKSGLPSDRFFAERPEGSVSTLKIQRTQQEDSAVYLCASDSRDRVTDNEQFFGPGTRLTVL.

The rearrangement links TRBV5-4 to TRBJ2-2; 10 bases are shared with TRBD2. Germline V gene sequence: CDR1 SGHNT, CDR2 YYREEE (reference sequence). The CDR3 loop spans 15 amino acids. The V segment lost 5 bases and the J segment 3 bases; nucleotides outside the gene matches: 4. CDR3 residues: CASSWLAGDTGELFF. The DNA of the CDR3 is TGTGCCAGCAGTTGGCTAGCGGGAGACACCGGGGAGCTGTTTTTT.

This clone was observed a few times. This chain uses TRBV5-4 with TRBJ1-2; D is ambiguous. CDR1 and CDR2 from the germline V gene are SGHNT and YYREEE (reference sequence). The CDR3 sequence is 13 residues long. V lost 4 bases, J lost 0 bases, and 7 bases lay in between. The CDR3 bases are TGTGCCAGCAGCCCCGGGGCTAACTATGGCTACACCTTC. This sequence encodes CASSPGANYGYTF.

The DNA for the CDR3 is TGTGCCAGCAGTCTAAGGACAGGGAACGACGAGCAGTACTTC. It yields the protein CASSLRTGNDEQYF. The chain couples TRBV28 to TRBJ2-7; 8 nucleotides match TRBD1. The germline V gene encodes CDR1 MDHEN and CDR2 SYDVKM. The CDR3 runs 14 residues. V lost 5 bases to trimming and J lost 5 bases; unmatched junction nucleotides: 8.

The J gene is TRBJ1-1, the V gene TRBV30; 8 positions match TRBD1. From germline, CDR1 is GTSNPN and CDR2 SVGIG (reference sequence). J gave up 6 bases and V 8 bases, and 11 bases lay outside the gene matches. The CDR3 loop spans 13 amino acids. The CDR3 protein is CAIGTGGTPEAFF. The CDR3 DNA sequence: TGTGCCATCGGTACAGGGGGTACCCCTGAAGCTTTCTTT.

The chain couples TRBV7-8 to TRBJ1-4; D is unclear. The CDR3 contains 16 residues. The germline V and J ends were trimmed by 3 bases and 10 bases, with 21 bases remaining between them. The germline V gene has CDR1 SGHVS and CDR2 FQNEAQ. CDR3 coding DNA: TGTGCCAGCAGCTTTCAAGTGGTCACGGAGTCTGGAAAACTGTTTTTT. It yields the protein CASSFQVVTESGKLFF.

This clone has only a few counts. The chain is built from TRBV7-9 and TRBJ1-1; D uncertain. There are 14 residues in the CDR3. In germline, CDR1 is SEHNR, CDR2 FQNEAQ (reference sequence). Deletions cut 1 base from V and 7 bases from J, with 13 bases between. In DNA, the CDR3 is TGTGCCAGCAGCTTAGTCCGGGGTAGAGTTGAAGCTTTCTTT. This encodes CASSLVRGRVEAFF.